The table lists the clone carrying this T cell receptor beta chain with a few counts. This sample stems from a study of T cells after yellow fever vaccination. TCRdb processed the 5' RACE reads anew with MiXCR; each CDR3 protein has one entry. The sample shows 300,000 to 400,000 distinct CDR3 sequences, 3.5% to 4.5% of them seen only once. The germline gives CDR1 SGHRS, CDR2 YFSETQ. With 3 bases removed from V and 4 bases from J, the gap between germline ends came to 16 bases. The CDR3 length is 15 residues. V usage is TRBV5-1 and J usage is TRBJ1-2; D may be TRBD1 (6 bases). This receptor was taken from a man aged 18 to 30 who received the YFV17D yellow fever vaccine. The specimen was PBMCs, collected 5 days after the yellow fever booster vaccination. The CDR3 DNA reads TGCGCCAGCAGCTCCCTGGCGGGGGCCAGCTATGGCTACACCTTC. This sequence encodes CASSSLAGASYGYTF.